This TCR beta chain was recovered during a study of early T cells in non-severe SARS-CoV-2 infection. Whole-study context: With bulk RNA from unsorted whole blood as input, sequencing yielded unpaired chains. Study-wide results and limits: There was a bias toward anti-spike CD8 responses in VDJdb matching, which missed private and CD4 specificities.

This clonotype was detected many times. Its antigen is undetermined. The V end lost 6 bases, the J end lost 5 bases, and 17 bases lay between the germline ends. CDR3 length equals 15 residues. Unique molecular identifiers were attached to individual cDNA molecules. TCRdb called the 5' RACE reads again in MiXCR, with one record for every CDR3 protein. The data hold roughly 90,000 distinct CDR3 sequences, with around 15% observed a single time. Specimen: whole blood. This sequence originates from an adult who was a healthcare worker with PCR-confirmed SARS-CoV-2 infection or an uninfected control (not recorded which). J is TRBJ1-5 and V is TRBV12-3 or TRBV12-4, with D perhaps TRBD1 (6 bases). CDR3 sequence reads: CASSLAEGVDQPQHF. Here the CDR3 DNA reads TGTGCCAGCAGCCTGGCCGAGGGGGTGGATCAGCCCCAGCATTTT.